This passage covers 9 T cell receptor beta chains from one sample sequenced in a study of blood T cell repertoires in COVID-19. Generated by immunoSEQ multiplex PCR, the TCRdb table keeps only in-frame clones and is missing some. The profile shows tens of thousands of clones, around 83% of them singletons. Sequenced sample: peripheral blood. The receptors here all came from an elderly man with acute or convalescent COVID-19.

The V gene is TRBV4-1, the J gene TRBJ1-5, with 8 bases fitting TRBD1. The CDR3 consists of 17 residues. Germline V CDR1 and CDR2: MGHRA, YSYEKL. After removal of 2 bases from V and 3 bases from J, the junction contained 9 bases not matched to a gene. The CDR3 loop reads CASSQWGGQGNNQPQHF. DNA for the CDR3: TGCGCCAGCAGCCAATGGGGAGGACAGGGAAACAATCAGCCCCAGCATTTT.

The gene calls are TRBV9 and TRBJ2-7; 11 nucleotides agree with TRBD2. V trimming: 3 bases; J trimming: 1 base; junction bases outside the gene matches: 3. Germline V gene data show CDR1 as SGDLS and CDR2 as YYNGEE. The CDR3 extends over 15 amino acids. The CDR3 bases are TGTGCCAGCAGCGCTAGCGGGGGGCAATCCTACGAGCAGTACTTC. It translates to CASSASGGQSYEQYF. Full variable domain (rest looked up from reference TRBV9 and TRBJ2-7): DSGVTQTPKHLITATGQRVTLRCSPRSGDLSVYWYQQSLDQGLQFLIQYYNGEERAKGNILERFSAQQFPDLHSELNLSSLELGDSALYFCASSASGGQSYEQYFGPGTRLTVT.

The chain combines TRBV6-2 or TRBV6-3 with TRBJ2-1; D remains unclear. The CDR3 sequence is 13 residues long. V dropped 2 bases and J dropped 8 bases, with 10 bases sitting between them. Germline CDR1 is MNHEY and CDR2 is SVGEGT. As DNA, the CDR3 is TGTGCCAGCAGTTACCCCCTAGTCGATGAGCAGTTCTTC. Amino acid sequence: CASSYPLVDEQFF.

The gene calls are TRBV18 and TRBJ2-1, with D tentatively TRBD2 (7 bases). V lost 0 bases and J lost 2, with 11 bases in between. The CDR3 has 16 residues. CDR1 and CDR2 from the germline V gene are KGHSH and LQKENI. CDR3 amino acids: CASSPPAGGPYNEQFF. The CDR3 DNA reads TGTGCCAGCTCACCACCAGCCGGGGGGCCCTACAATGAGCAGTTCTTC.

The chain recombines TRBV27 with TRBJ1-6; the D is unclear. The V gene lost 10 bases and the J gene lost 2 bases, with 9 bases spanning the gap. There are 13 residues in the CDR3. The V gene's germline CDR1 is MNHEY and CDR2 SMNVEV (reference sequence). CDR3 bases: TGTGCCATCGGTCGGGCCTATAATTCACCCCTCCACTTT. Translated: CAIGRAYNSPLHF.

V usage is TRBV7-3 and J usage is TRBJ1-1, with TRBD1 identical over 7 bases. Trimming removed 8 bases from V and 1 base from J; junction bases left unmatched: 7. Germline CDR1 SGHTA, CDR2 FQGTGA. This CDR3 spans 14 amino acids. The CDR3, as DNA: TGTGCCAGCCGAGGAGGGGGCTCGAACACTGAAGCTTTCTTT. This translates into CASRGGGSNTEAFF.

For the CDR3, the DNA is TGTGCCAGTAGTGAAACCGACAGGGCGGTTTATGGCTACACCTTC. Protein: CASSETDRAVYGYTF. The chain is built from TRBV19 and TRBJ1-2, with 7 bases fitting TRBD1. V shed 5 bases, J shed 5 bases, and the junction held 11 bases outside the gene matches. Per the germline V gene, CDR1 is LNHDA and CDR2 is SQIVND (reference sequence). CDR3 length equals 15 residues.

The genes are TRBV4-3 and TRBJ2-2; 14 nucleotides line up with TRBD2. This CDR3 region has 19 residues. Trimming took 1 base from V and 5 from J; bases not matched to a gene: 9. Looked up from germline, CDR1 is LGHNA and CDR2 is YSLEER. The CDR3 is CASSQGQRGLAGDTGELFF. CDR3 sequence (DNA): TGCGCCAGCAGCCAAGGACAGCGGGGACTAGCGGGAGATACCGGGGAGCTGTTTTTT.

V and J are TRBV6-2 or TRBV6-3 and TRBJ1-2; weak D call: TRBD1 (6 bases). With 5 bases removed from V and 8 bases from J, the gap between germline ends came to 21 bases. The CDR3 loop spans 15 amino acids. Per the germline V gene, CDR1 is MNHEY and CDR2 is SVGEGT. The CDR3 coding sequence is TGTGCCAGCAGTGCAGCCCACAGGGATGAGGACGGCTACACCTTC. It specifies CASSAAHRDEDGYTF.